Included here is one T cell receptor beta chain sequence, with context. Its antigen remains unknown. The germline V gene encodes CDR1 SGHDT and CDR2 YYEEEE. Trimming cost V 2 bases and J 4 bases, with 6 bases left between them. The CDR3 runs 13 residues. Assay: immunoSEQ multiplex PCR; the TCRdb copy retains only in-frame clones and omits some. The sample carries about 130,000 clones, approximately 90% recorded once. The data stem from a study of T cell responses to AZD1222 COVID-19 vaccine. Study-level background: It was second doses at about 4 or about 12 weeks that were pooled. Study-wide results and caveats: The peak T cell response came first, and repertoires were sampled only after it.

This specimen was peripheral blood, taken on day 0 of AZD1222 vaccination. The chain uses TRBV5-6 and TRBJ2-2; D is unresolved. The TCR comes from an adult in good health. The CDR3 coding sequence is TGTGCCAGCAGCTTCCGGCCCACCGGGGAGCTGTTTTTT. As protein: CASSFRPTGELFF.